Presented here are 3 T cell receptor beta chains from one specimen sequenced in a study of T cells after posttransplantation cyclophosphamide. Repertoires were generated with immunoSEQ multiplex PCR, while TCRdb's copy carries only in-frame clones and drops some. The table lists some 13,000 clones, around 83% of them singletons. The sequencing input was memory CD4+ T cells sorted from PBMCs. The source of these receptors is a man aged 50-59 years in good health, CMV-negative, and a related stem cell transplant donor.

The chain carries TRBV10-3 and TRBJ2-5; possible D gene TRBD2, 6 bases. Gene TRBJ2-7 matches the end of the DNA better, so the J call may be wrong. CDR1 and CDR2 (germline): ENHRY, SYGVKD. CDR3 length equals 15 residues. In nucleotides, the CDR3 is TGTGCCATCAGTGAAGGCGGGACGGCCGGCTACGAGCAGTACTTC. Its translation: CAISEGGTAGYEQYF.

The V and J genes are TRBV5-1 and TRBJ2-3; 9 nucleotides line up with TRBD2. The V and J ends lost 2 bases and 4 bases, in that order; junction bases with no gene match: 11. The CDR3 runs to 17 residues. Germline V gene sequence: CDR1 SGHRS, CDR2 YFSETQ. CDR3 sequence (DNA): TGCGCCAGCAGCTTAGTCACTAGCGGGCTAGAGGCAGATACGCAGTATTTT. Translating it yields CASSLVTSGLEADTQYF.

The chain combines TRBV6-5 with TRBJ1-1; D might be TRBD1 (5 bases). The V gene's germline CDR1 is MNHEY and CDR2 SVGAGI. Deletions cut 5 bases from V and 1 base from J, with 11 bases between. This CDR3 has 14 residues. The chain's CDR3 is CASSGDRWNTEAFF. The CDR3 bases are TGTGCCAGCAGTGGAGACAGATGGAACACTGAAGCTTTCTTT.